A single sample is the source of the 31 T cell receptor beta chains below, sequenced in a study of shared clonotypes between healthy human individuals. Clones were read by immunoSEQ multiplex PCR, and TCRdb kept only the in-frame ones, dropping some. The table lists about 1.5 million clones, 95% to 99% of them singletons. Sequenced material: naive CD4+ T cells sorted from blood. The subset here: CD45RA+ positively selected. The receptors here all came from a man aged 25 to 40 in good health.

The gene calls are TRBV2 and TRBJ1-5; TRBD1 matches 9 bases. The CDR3 extends over 15 amino acids. Germline CDR1 reads SNHLY; CDR2 reads FYNNEI. The V segment lost 6 bases and the J segment 5 bases; nucleotides outside the gene matches: 8. In DNA, the CDR3 is TGTGCCAGCAGCCCCTCGGGACAGGGCTATCAGCCCCAGCATTTT. Translating it yields CASSPSGQGYQPQHF.

This chain joins TRBV2 and TRBJ2-7; 12 bases are a match to TRBD2. J lost 1 base, V lost 5 bases, and 6 bases had no gene match. Germline V gene lookup returns CDR1 SNHLY and CDR2 FYNNEI. The CDR3 is 16 amino acids. CDR3 coding DNA: TGTGCCAGCAGTTATAGACTAGCGGGAGTTTCCTACGAGCAGTACTTC. Its translation: CASSYRLAGVSYEQYF.

This chain uses TRBV11-3 with TRBJ2-1, with 13 bases identical to TRBD2. V was pared by 4 bases and J by 6 bases, with 12 bases of the junction left unmatched. The V gene's germline CDR1 is SGHNT and CDR2 YENEEA. This CDR3 contains 18 residues. CDR3 in DNA: TGTGCCAGCAGCTCGTATACTAGCGGGAGGGCCGCGGGCAATGAGCAGTTCTTC. Translation gives CASSSYTSGRAAGNEQFF.

CDR3 protein: CASSYSWAGQNYGYTF. For the CDR3, the DNA is TGTGCCAGCAGTTACTCGTGGGCGGGACAAAACTATGGCTACACCTTC. This rearrangement joins TRBV6-5 to TRBJ1-2, with D possibly matching TRBD1 (6 bases). The CDR3 contains 16 residues. V was shortened by 0 bases and J by 2 bases, with 13 bases between the two germline ends. Germline-derived CDR1 and CDR2 are MNHEY and SVGAGI.

The chain joins TRBV6-5 to TRBJ1-1; 7 bases align to TRBD1. The length of the CDR3 is 15 residues. V dropped 0 bases and J dropped 2; count of bases not matched to a gene: 3. Germline V CDR1 and CDR2: MNHEY, SVGAGI. CDR3 region: CASSYSGDRNTEAFF. The DNA for the CDR3 is TGTGCCAGCAGTTACTCGGGGGACAGAAACACTGAAGCTTTCTTT.

The chain recombines TRBV9 with TRBJ2-1, with a possible D match to TRBD1 (7 bases). This CDR3 has 19 amino acids. CDR1 SGDLS and CDR2 YYNGEE come from the germline V gene. V was trimmed by 5 bases and J by 0 bases, leaving 24 bases between them. CDR3: CASSRQGGGGTHSYNEQFF. The DNA for the CDR3 is TGTGCCAGCAGTCGACAGGGCGGCGGAGGGACACACTCCTACAATGAGCAGTTCTTC.

The V and J genes are TRBV28 and TRBJ2-5; D is undetermined. CDR1 is MDHEN and CDR2 is SYDVKM in the germline V gene. The CDR3 contains 13 residues. Trimming stripped 2 bases from V and 10 bases from J, with 14 bases between. The CDR3 spells CASSLTGLPVQYF. In DNA form, the CDR3 reads TGTGCCAGCAGTTTAACCGGGCTGCCAGTCCAGTACTTC.

This chain uses TRBV18 with TRBJ2-2; D remains unclear. Looked up from germline, CDR1 is KGHSH and CDR2 is LQKENI. V lost 2 bases, J lost 1 base, and 8 bases lay in between. CDR3 length: 15 residues. The CDR3 loop reads CASSPELRNTGELFF. For the CDR3, the DNA is TGTGCCAGCTCACCAGAACTTCGGAACACCGGGGAGCTGTTTTTT. The whole variable domain, filled in from reference TRBV18 and TRBJ2-2, reads NAGVMQNPRHLVRRRGQEARLRCSPMKGHSHVYWYRQLPEEGLKFMVYLQKENIIDESGMPKERFSAEFPKEGPSILRIQQVVRGDSAAYFCASSPELRNTGELFFGEGSRLTVL.

This chain uses TRBV27 with TRBJ2-7; 7 positions agree with TRBD1. This CDR3 contains 13 residues. Germline V CDR1 and CDR2: MNHEY, SMNVEV (reference sequence). J gave up 3 bases and V 5 bases, and 4 bases lay outside the gene matches. CDR3 coding DNA: TGTGCCAGCAGTATGACAGGGATCTACGAGCAGTACTTC. This translates into CASSMTGIYEQYF.

The J gene is TRBJ1-5, the V gene TRBV11-3, with D possibly TRBD1 on 6 matching bases. Germline V CDR1 and CDR2: SGHNT, YENEEA. This CDR3 has 18 amino acids. V lost 10 bases and J 4 bases, leaving 29 bases between the germline ends. The chain's CDR3 is CANNNPRAGAGGNQPQHF. CDR3 sequence (DNA): TGTGCCAACAACAACCCACGTGCAGGGGCTGGGGGTAATCAGCCCCAGCATTTT.

J is TRBJ1-4 and V is TRBV5-1; 8 bases align to TRBD1. Per germline, CDR1 SGHRS and CDR2 YFSETQ. V gave up 4 bases and J gave up 11 bases; unmatched junction bases: 19. There are 17 residues in the CDR3. The CDR3 region has the DNA TGCGCCAGCAGCCTGGCCGTTAAAACAGGGGGATCTAGGAAACTGTTTTTT. It encodes CASSLAVKTGGSRKLFF.

This chain links TRBV6-4 with TRBJ2-2, with 12 bases identical to TRBD2. The V segment lost 6 bases and the J segment 6 bases; nucleotides outside the gene matches: 17. Germline CDR1 reads MRHNA; CDR2 reads SNTAGT. The CDR3 covers 19 residues. In nucleotides, the CDR3 is TGTGCCAGCAGAGCCCTAGCGGGAGGGCCTTTTTTCACCGCCGGGGAGCTGTTTTTT. This translates into CASRALAGGPFFTAGELFF.

The chain combines TRBV9 with TRBJ2-3; 7 bases align to TRBD2. V lost 0 bases, J lost 3 bases, and 7 bases stayed unmatched. Germline CDR1 SGDLS, CDR2 YYNGEE. The CDR3 has 16 residues. This CDR3 reads CASSVAPAGRTDTQYF. The CDR3, as DNA: TGTGCCAGCAGCGTAGCCCCAGCCGGGAGGACAGATACGCAGTATTTT.

The chain has TRBV5-1 and TRBJ2-7; 7 bases align to TRBD2. Germline V gene lookup returns CDR1 SGHRS and CDR2 YFSETQ. The CDR3 runs to 12 residues. The ends lost 4 bases at V and 7 bases at J; junction bases unmatched: 5. The CDR3 DNA reads as TGCGCCAGCAGCAAGGGACTACAAGAGCAGTACTTC. Protein: CASSKGLQEQYF.

Notes on this clone: Relative to the germline gene, one junction end is altered; a read error may explain this. The chain recombines TRBV7-7 with TRBJ2-5, with unresolved D. Germline CDR1 reads SSHAT; CDR2 reads FNYEAQ (reference sequence). The CDR3 extends over 15 amino acids. This chain's CDR3 is CASSLASAPSETQYF. CDR3 nucleotide sequence: TGTGCTAGCAGCTTAGCATCTGCCCCCTCCGAGACCCAGTACTTC.

The rearrangement joins TRBV18 to TRBJ1-1; D not certain. CDR1 is KGHSH, CDR2 LQKENI, per germline. CDR3 size: 16 residues. V was pared by 1 base and J by 1 base, with 13 bases between. CDR3 in DNA: TGTGCCAGCTCACCACTTGATGCAGGCCAGAACACTGAAGCTTTCTTT. Amino acid sequence: CASSPLDAGQNTEAFF.

To note about this clone: Other DNA sequences within the sample encode an identical CDR3. V usage is TRBV29-1 and J usage is TRBJ2-3; 7 positions match TRBD2. The V gene's germline CDR1 is SQVTM and CDR2 ANQGSEA. The CDR3 contains 12 residues. V was pared by 6 bases and J by 2 bases, with 2 bases of the junction left unmatched. For the CDR3, the DNA is TGCAGCGTCGGGACTAACACAGATACGCAGTATTTT. Its protein product is CSVGTNTDTQYF.

The V gene is TRBV5-1, the J gene TRBJ2-1; D is possibly TRBD1 (5 bases). Germline CDR1 and CDR2: SGHRS and YFSETQ. The CDR3 is 17 amino acids. Trimming took 0 bases from V and 3 from J, leaving 16 bases between them. This chain's CDR3 is CASSLVLGPSLYNEQFF. The CDR3 DNA reads as TGCGCCAGCAGCTTGGTTTTGGGGCCCTCCCTCTACAATGAGCAGTTCTTC.

The V gene is TRBV2, the J gene TRBJ2-1, with 10 bases matching TRBD2. The V gene's germline CDR1 is SNHLY and CDR2 FYNNEI. The CDR3 sequence is 18 residues long. J was trimmed by 0 bases and V by 5 bases; bases with no gene match: 10. CDR3 sequence: CASSSQIRTSGSYNEQFF. In nucleotides, the CDR3 is TGTGCCAGCAGTAGTCAGATCAGGACTAGCGGCTCCTACAATGAGCAGTTCTTC.

This chain links TRBV27 with TRBJ2-1; no clear D gene. Germline-derived CDR1 and CDR2 are MNHEY and SMNVEV (reference sequence). CDR3 length: 13 amino acids. V was cut by 6 bases and J by 15 bases, with 21 bases left in between. CDR3 residues: CASRTALGGWPFF. The DNA of the CDR3 is TGTGCCAGCAGGACGGCTTTGGGCGGATGGCCGTTCTTC.

The gene calls are TRBV14 and TRBJ2-3; the D is unclear. The CDR3 is 15 residues long. The germline V and J ends were trimmed by 0 bases and 3 bases, with 10 bases remaining between them. Germline CDR1 SGHDN, CDR2 FVKESK. The CDR3 loop reads CASSQDRKRTDTQYF. The CDR3 nucleotides are TGTGCCAGCAGCCAAGATCGAAAGAGAACAGATACGCAGTATTTT.

J is TRBJ2-6 and V is TRBV4-1, with D possibly called TRBD1 or TRBD2 (5 bases each). Trimming removed 0 bases from V and 0 bases from J, with 15 bases in between. Per the germline V gene, CDR1 is MGHRA and CDR2 is YSYEKL. The CDR3 consists of 19 residues. CDR3 loop: CASSQEFPGRNSGANVLTF. CDR3 nucleotide sequence: TGCGCCAGCAGCCAAGAGTTTCCGGGACGGAACTCTGGGGCCAACGTCCTGACTTTC.

V usage is TRBV30 and J usage is TRBJ1-3; 8 nucleotides agree with TRBD1. V lost 5 bases, J lost 4 bases, and 4 bases stayed unmatched. The CDR3 is 13 amino acids. Germline loops: CDR1 GTSNPN, CDR2 SVGIG (reference sequence). CDR3 residues: CAWERTGGNTIYF. CDR3 DNA sequence: TGTGCCTGGGAGAGGACAGGGGGAAACACCATATATTTT.

The J gene is TRBJ2-7, the V gene TRBV27; D may correspond to TRBD1 or TRBD2 (5 bases each). The V gene's germline CDR1 is MNHEY and CDR2 SMNVEV (reference sequence). This CDR3 is 20 amino acids long. The V end was cut by 0 bases, the J end by 2 bases, with 26 bases between. Written as DNA, the CDR3 is TGTGCCAGCAGTTTATCCACAGGTGGGGCGGGCGGTAGGAGACCCTACGAGCAGTACTTC. Its protein product is CASSLSTGGAGGRRPYEQYF.

This CDR3 is CASSPLGKSTEAFF. In DNA, the CDR3 is TGTGCCAGCTCACCACTAGGGAAGAGCACTGAAGCTTTCTTT. This sequence joins TRBV18 and TRBJ1-1; D is unresolved. Deletions cut 1 base from V and 4 bases from J, with 10 bases between. CDR3 size: 14 residues. Looked up from germline, CDR1 is KGHSH and CDR2 is LQKENI. The full variable domain, rest sourced from reference TRBV18 and TRBJ1-1, is NAGVMQNPRHLVRRRGQEARLRCSPMKGHSHVYWYRQLPEEGLKFMVYLQKENIIDESGMPKERFSAEFPKEGPSILRIQQVVRGDSAAYFCASSPLGKSTEAFFGQGTRLTVV.

The rearrangement joins TRBV5-5 to TRBJ2-7, with 9 bases aligning to TRBD2. The J segment lost 4 bases and the V segment lost 5 bases, leaving 7 bases of the junction unmatched. The CDR3 runs to 14 residues. Germline assignment: CDR1 SGHKS and CDR2 YYEKEE (reference sequence). For the CDR3, the DNA is TGTGCCAGCAGTTCGGGACTAGCCTTATACGAGCAGTACTTC. This codes for CASSSGLALYEQYF.

The rearrangement joins TRBV7-8 to TRBJ2-2; 7 bases agree with TRBD2. The J segment lost 6 bases and the V segment lost 5 bases, leaving 12 bases of the junction unmatched. The CDR3 is made up of 16 amino acids. Germline V gene data show CDR1 as SGHVS and CDR2 as FQNEAQ. CDR3 region: CASSPRVRGGSGELFF. The CDR3 DNA sequence: TGTGCCAGCAGCCCTAGGGTGAGGGGAGGGTCCGGGGAGCTGTTTTTT.

The chain joins TRBV19 to TRBJ2-7; D is unresolved. Germline loops: CDR1 LNHDA, CDR2 SQIVND (reference sequence). Trimming cost V 1 base and J 1 base, with 11 bases left between them. There are 15 residues in the CDR3. The CDR3 bases are TGTGCCAGTAGTATAGCGAGTGGAAGATCCTACGAGCAGTACTTC. This gives the protein CASSIASGRSYEQYF.

The V and J genes are TRBV28 and TRBJ2-5, with D perhaps matching TRBD1 (5 bases). Germline V gene sequence: CDR1 MDHEN, CDR2 SYDVKM. The V end was cut by 4 bases, the J end by 1 base, with 16 bases between. The CDR3 spans 16 residues. In nucleotides, the CDR3 is TGTGCCAGCAGTTCCCTGACCCTAGGGGTCCAAGAGACCCAGTACTTC. It codes for CASSSLTLGVQETQYF. The whole variable domain, remainder taken from reference TRBV28 and TRBJ2-5, is DVKVTQSSRYLVKRTGEKVFLECVQDMDHENMFWYRQDPGLGLRLIYFSYDVKMKEKGDIPEGYSVSREKKERFSLILESASTNQTSMYLCASSSLTLGVQETQYFGPGTRLLVL.

The chain employs TRBV14 and TRBJ2-1, with 11 bases aligning to TRBD2. The J segment lost 8 bases and the V segment lost 0 bases, leaving 9 bases of the junction unmatched. CDR3 length: 17 amino acids. CDR1 and CDR2 (germline): SGHDN, FVKESK. The chain's CDR3 is CASSQDILAGVRDEQFF. In DNA form, the CDR3 reads TGTGCCAGCAGCCAAGATATACTAGCGGGAGTTCGTGATGAGCAGTTCTTC.

This clone was seen a single time. The V and J genes are TRBV10-3 and TRBJ2-5; D gene ambiguous. Germline CDR1 ENHRY, CDR2 SYGVKD. The germline V and J ends were trimmed by 8 bases and 2 bases, with 9 bases remaining between them. The CDR3 consists of 12 residues. The CDR3 is CAIGGSQETQYF. DNA for the CDR3: TGTGCCATCGGCGGCAGTCAAGAGACCCAGTACTTC.